Each of the 30 T cell receptor beta chains below was sequenced from the same sample in a study of post-analysis software for immune sequencing data. Study findings and constraints: When patients were compared with controls, 4 or 5 TRBV segments were more frequent, TRBV5-6, TRBV5-1 and TRBV20-1 among them.

The TCR beta cDNA libraries carried unique molecular identifiers. TCRdb itself ran the PCR reads through MiXCR, one entry per CDR3 protein. This sample has about 820,000 distinct CDR3 sequences; about 53% occur once, and the top ten carry 4.6%. These TCRs' antigens remain unknown. The sample was blood. The receptors come from a girl between 10 and 17 years old with multiple sclerosis.

The rearrangement joins TRBV12-3 or TRBV12-4 to TRBJ2-6, with D perhaps being TRBD1 or TRBD2 (5 bases each). The CDR3 extends over 17 amino acids. V shed 7 bases and J shed 1 base, with 17 bases lying between them. CDR3 region: CASMGGDGLSGANVLTF. The DNA for the CDR3 is TGTGCCAGCATGGGTGGGGACGGCTTGTCTGGGGCCAACGTCCTGACTTTC.

V usage is TRBV20-1 and J usage is TRBJ2-7; possible D gene TRBD1, 7 bases. The CDR3 is 14 amino acids. CDR1 DFQATT and CDR2 SNEGSKA come from the germline V gene (reference sequence). V shed 3 bases and J shed 0 bases, with 12 bases lying between them. The CDR3 protein is CSARRDSLSYEQYF. Here the CDR3 DNA reads TGCAGTGCTAGGCGGGACAGCCTCTCCTACGAGCAGTACTTC.

The chain uses TRBV4-2 and TRBJ2-7; no clear D. This CDR3 is built from 13 residues. Deletions cut 0 bases from V and 3 bases from J, with 6 bases between. Germline V lookup: CDR1 LGHNA, CDR2 YNFKEQ. The CDR3 DNA sequence: TGTGCCAGCAGCCAAGAGGCTTACTACGAGCAGTACTTC. It is translated as CASSQEAYYEQYF.

In DNA form, the CDR3 reads TGTGCCATCAGTGAGTCGCAGGGGTGGAAGTACTTC. Translation: CAISESQGWKYF. The chain recombines TRBV10-3 with TRBJ2-7; tentative D call: TRBD1 (6 bases). V was trimmed by 0 bases and J by 11 bases, leaving 11 bases between them. Looked up from germline, CDR1 is ENHRY and CDR2 is SYGVKD. This CDR3 spans 12 amino acids.

This clonotype came up a few times. The chain links TRBV6-2 or TRBV6-3 to TRBJ2-7; TRBD1 is a possible D gene (6 bases). Trimming stripped 2 bases from V and 0 bases from J, with 8 bases between. The germline V gene encodes CDR1 MNHEY and CDR2 SVGEGT. This CDR3 has 14 amino acids. The CDR3 here is CASSYPGASYEQYF. The CDR3, as DNA: TGTGCCAGCAGTTACCCAGGGGCCTCCTACGAGCAGTACTTC.

There are a few counts of this clonotype. The chain has TRBV20-1 and TRBJ1-2; weak D call: TRBD1 (6 bases). The germline V gene has CDR1 DFQATT and CDR2 SNEGSKA (reference sequence). Trimming cost V 3 bases and J 6 bases, with 14 bases left between them. The CDR3 contains 13 residues. CDR3 region: CSARDRTANGYTF. The CDR3 coding sequence is TGCAGTGCTAGGGATCGGACAGCGAATGGCTACACCTTC.

This chain links TRBV30 with TRBJ2-1; D is unclear. From germline, CDR1 is GTSNPN and CDR2 SVGIG (reference sequence). V lost 0 bases and J lost 9, with 12 bases in between. This CDR3 is 13 amino acids long. The CDR3 protein is CAWSVQVSGEQFF. DNA of the CDR3: TGTGCCTGGAGTGTACAAGTTTCGGGTGAGCAGTTCTTC. Full variable domain (rest looked up from reference TRBV30 and TRBJ2-1): SQTIHQWPATLVQPVGSPLSLECTVEGTSNPNLYWYRQAAGRGLQLLFYSVGIGQISSEVPQNLSASRPQDRQFILSSKKLLLSDSGFYLCAWSVQVSGEQFFGPGTRLTVL.

There are a few counts of this clonotype. The chain uses TRBV29-1 and TRBJ1-2, with TRBD1 matching over 7 bases. The J segment lost 6 bases and the V segment lost 4 bases, leaving 8 bases of the junction unmatched. The CDR3 loop spans 13 amino acids. CDR1 is SQVTM and CDR2 is ANQGSEA in the germline V gene. As DNA, the CDR3 is TGCAGCGTTGGGACAGGATTCTGGGATGGCTACACCTTC. Protein product: CSVGTGFWDGYTF.

This clonotype was detected once. The V gene is TRBV29-1, the J gene TRBJ1-5, with no clear D. This CDR3 has 14 amino acids. V was cut by 3 bases and J by 8 bases, with 17 bases left in between. Germline V gene lookup returns CDR1 SQVTM and CDR2 ANQGSEA. CDR3 residues: CSVEGGPSDEPQHF. The CDR3 region has the DNA TGCAGCGTTGAGGGCGGGCCTTCGGATGAGCCCCAGCATTTT.

Details on this clonotype: At one end, the junction sequence differs from germline, possibly due to a read error. The chain's CDR3 is CANSPQFDSPLHF. Here the CDR3 DNA reads TGTGCCAACAGCCCACAGTTTGATTCACCCCTCCACTTT. The V call is TRBV7-9, the J call TRBJ1-6, with D hard to call. The CDR3 length is 13 residues. CDR1 is SEHNR, CDR2 FQNEAQ, per germline (reference sequence).

This clonotype was found a few times. This sequence joins TRBV20-1 and TRBJ1-2; TRBD1 agrees at 7 bases. The ends lost 4 bases at V and 2 bases at J; junction bases unmatched: 1. Germline lookup yields CDR1 DFQATT and CDR2 SNEGSKA (reference sequence). CDR3 length equals 12 residues. The CDR3 DNA reads as TGCAGTGCTACGGACAGGAACTATGGCTACACCTTC. Its translation is CSATDRNYGYTF.

In this sample, this clonotype turned up a few times. The gene calls are TRBV6-6 and TRBJ2-2; D uncertain. Trimming stripped 0 bases from V and 6 bases from J, with 11 bases between. The germline CDR1 and CDR2 sequences are MNHNY and SVGAGI (reference sequence). The CDR3 is 15 residues long. The CDR3 loop reads CASSYSESPSGELFF. In DNA, the CDR3 is TGTGCCAGCAGTTACTCCGAATCGCCGTCCGGGGAGCTGTTTTTT.

The chain carries TRBV7-3 and TRBJ2-1, with 13 bases identical to TRBD2. Per germline, CDR1 SGHTA and CDR2 FQGTGA. After removal of 5 bases from V and 10 bases from J, the junction contained 14 bases not matched to a gene. This CDR3 is built from 17 residues. CDR3 DNA sequence: TGTGCCAGCAGCCCAGGGTCGGGGACTAGCGGGGTTAGCGAGCAGTTCTTC. It is translated as CASSPGSGTSGVSEQFF.

This sequence joins TRBV5-1 and TRBJ1-4; tentatively, D is TRBD1 (6 bases). V was shortened by 4 bases and J by 8 bases, with 15 bases between the two germline ends. Germline loops: CDR1 SGHRS, CDR2 YFSETQ. The CDR3 has 14 residues. CDR3 sequence: CASSPQGRGEKLFF. The CDR3 DNA sequence: TGCGCCAGCAGCCCCCAGGGAAGGGGGGAAAAACTGTTTTTT.

A note on this clonotype: This likely comes from a read error, as the CDR3 has no conserved phenylalanine or tryptophan at its end. The chain uses TRBV29-1 and TRBJ2-1; D remains ambiguous. Looked up from germline, CDR1 is SQVTM and CDR2 is ANQGSEA. The germline V and J ends were trimmed by 4 bases and 3 bases, with 10 bases remaining between them. This CDR3 is built from 13 residues. In nucleotides, the CDR3 is TGCAGCGTTGTACGCCCTAACTACAATGAGCAGTTCCTC. Residues: CSVVRPNYNEQFL.

Only a few counts were recorded for this clonotype. This rearrangement joins TRBV27 to TRBJ2-5; 7 bases agree with TRBD1. The ends lost 3 bases at V and 6 bases at J; junction bases unmatched: 13. The germline V gene encodes CDR1 MNHEY and CDR2 SMNVEV (reference sequence). The CDR3 totals 16 residues. This CDR3 reads CASSLRGTAAVKTQYF. The CDR3, as DNA: TGTGCCAGCAGTTTGCGTGGGACAGCGGCCGTAAAGACCCAGTACTTC.

CDR3 nucleotide sequence: TGTGCCACCAGCAGAGATGAGACGGGACTTCCCGAGCAGTACTTC. Protein sequence: CATSRDETGLPEQYF. The rearrangement uses TRBV15 and TRBJ2-5; TRBD2 is a possible D gene (6 bases). The J call may be incorrect, as the DNA end agrees better with TRBJ2-7. Germline V CDR1 and CDR2: LNHNV, YYDKDF (reference sequence). CDR3 length equals 15 residues.

The V call is TRBV3-1, the J call TRBJ2-7; D not resolved. TRBJ2-5 matches the DNA end more closely, so the J call is doubtful. Germline V gene lookup returns CDR1 LGHDT and CDR2 YNNKEL (reference sequence). This CDR3 region has 14 residues. CDR3 in DNA: TGTGCCAGCAGCCCCGTAACTCCCTCCCAGACCCAGTACTTC. Residues: CASSPVTPSQTQYF.

This chain joins TRBV6-5 and TRBJ2-6, with TRBD1 as a possible D gene (6 bases). Per germline, CDR1 MNHEY and CDR2 SVGAGI. This CDR3 has 15 amino acids. Trimming left V 6 bases short and J 1 base short, with 10 bases between. CDR3 protein: CASRNRVSGANVLTF. CDR3 coding DNA: TGTGCCAGCAGAAACAGGGTGTCTGGGGCCAACGTCCTGACTTTC.

The chain links TRBV29-1 to TRBJ2-1; D possibly corresponds to TRBD1 (5 bases). The CDR3 covers 13 residues. The germline V gene has CDR1 SQVTM and CDR2 ANQGSEA. Trimming cost V 3 bases and J 7 bases, with 13 bases left between them. The CDR3 sequence is CSVDMWQGNEQFF. The CDR3 DNA reads TGCAGCGTTGACATGTGGCAGGGTAATGAGCAGTTCTTC.

The chain joins TRBV6-1 to TRBJ2-5; D unresolved. The CDR3 loop spans 15 amino acids. Between the trimmed V and J ends, which lost 2 bases and 11 bases, there was a span of 21 bases. Germline V CDR1 and CDR2: MNHNS, SASEGT. The CDR3 bases are TGTGCCAGCAGTGAATACGATACTACAACCTTTAGGCAGTACTTC. It specifies CASSEYDTTTFRQYF.

The V and J genes are TRBV6-5 and TRBJ2-7; 8 positions agree with TRBD2. This CDR3 contains 16 residues. V gave up 5 bases and J gave up 2 bases; unmatched junction bases: 11. Germline lookup yields CDR1 MNHEY and CDR2 SVGAGI. The CDR3 bases are TGTGCCAGCAGTAGAACCCCGGGACTAGGGGCCTACGAGCAGTACTTC. Its translation: CASSRTPGLGAYEQYF.

The V call is TRBV6-5, the J call TRBJ1-6, with D hard to call. Germline V lookup: CDR1 MNHEY, CDR2 SVGAGI. The CDR3 has 16 residues. The V gene lost 0 bases and the J gene lost 8 bases, with 14 bases spanning the gap. CDR3 in DNA: TGTGCCAGCAGTTACTCGACGGCCCCGCCCCATTCACCCCTCCACTTT. Its protein product is CASSYSTAPPHSPLHF.

The V gene is TRBV18, the J gene TRBJ1-2; D is unresolved. CDR3 length: 15 amino acids. From germline, CDR1 is KGHSH and CDR2 LQKENI. V gave up 2 bases and J gave up 5 bases, with 15 bases separating them. CDR3 sequence reads: CASSPEPRPLYGYTF. CDR3 bases: TGTGCCAGCTCACCAGAGCCCCGGCCCCTTTATGGCTACACCTTC.

V usage is TRBV12-3 or TRBV12-4 and J usage is TRBJ2-5; D call uncertain. There are 12 residues in the CDR3. V shed 1 base and J shed 13 bases, with 13 bases lying between them. CDR3 nucleotides: TGTGCCAGCAGTTTAGTTGTTGAGGTTTTGTACTTC. Translation: CASSLVVEVLYF.

This chain uses TRBV6-1 with TRBJ2-1, with D possibly matching TRBD2 (6 bases). The V end was cut by 1 base, the J end by 9 bases, with 13 bases between. Germline CDR1 and CDR2: MNHNS and SASEGT. This CDR3 contains 14 residues. The CDR3, as DNA: TGTGCCAGCAGTGAAGAGGTGACTAGTGGTGAGCAGTTCTTC. It specifies CASSEEVTSGEQFF.

V gene TRBV10-3 combines with J gene TRBJ1-4; no definite D call. CDR1 and CDR2 (germline): ENHRY, SYGVKD. There are 17 residues in the CDR3. Deletions cut 0 bases from V and 7 bases from J, with 18 bases between. Written as DNA, the CDR3 is TGTGCCATCAGTGAGTCGCCCCTGACCCGGAGTCGTGAAAAACTGTTTTTT. Translated, it gives CAISESPLTRSREKLFF.

The gene calls are TRBV10-3 and TRBJ1-5; D uncertain. The CDR3 spans 15 residues. V lost 0 bases, J lost 4 bases, and 10 bases lay in between. Germline V CDR1 and CDR2: ENHRY, SYGVKD. CDR3 sequence reads: CAISESGSLNQPQHF. The CDR3 nucleotides are TGTGCCATCAGTGAGTCCGGGAGTCTGAATCAGCCCCAGCATTTT.

V usage is TRBV11-2 and J usage is TRBJ2-1; 8 bases line up with TRBD2. Unmatched junction bases numbered 8, after V lost 1 base and J lost 9 bases. Germline V lookup: CDR1 SGHAT, CDR2 FQNNGV. The CDR3 length is 15 residues. The CDR3 sequence is CASSLGLGREGEQFF. As DNA, the CDR3 is TGTGCCAGCAGCTTAGGCCTTGGCCGGGAGGGTGAGCAGTTCTTC. The full variable domain, completed using reference TRBV11-2 and TRBJ2-1, is EAGVAQSPRYKIIEKRQSVAFWCNPISGHATLYWYQQILGQGPKLLIQFQNNGVVDDSQLPKDRFSAERLKGVDSTLKIQPAKLEDSAVYLCASSLGLGREGEQFFGPGTRLTVL.

CDR3 sequence: CASSPLRSGALNKNIQYF. The CDR3 region has the DNA TGTGCCAGCAGCCCCCTTCGGTCGGGGGCCTTAAATAAAAACATTCAGTACTTC. The genes are TRBV5-6 and TRBJ2-4; the D call may be TRBD1 or TRBD2 (6 bases each). The germline V and J ends were trimmed by 4 bases and 4 bases, with 24 bases remaining between them. CDR3 length equals 18 residues. Germline lookup yields CDR1 SGHDT and CDR2 YYEEEE.